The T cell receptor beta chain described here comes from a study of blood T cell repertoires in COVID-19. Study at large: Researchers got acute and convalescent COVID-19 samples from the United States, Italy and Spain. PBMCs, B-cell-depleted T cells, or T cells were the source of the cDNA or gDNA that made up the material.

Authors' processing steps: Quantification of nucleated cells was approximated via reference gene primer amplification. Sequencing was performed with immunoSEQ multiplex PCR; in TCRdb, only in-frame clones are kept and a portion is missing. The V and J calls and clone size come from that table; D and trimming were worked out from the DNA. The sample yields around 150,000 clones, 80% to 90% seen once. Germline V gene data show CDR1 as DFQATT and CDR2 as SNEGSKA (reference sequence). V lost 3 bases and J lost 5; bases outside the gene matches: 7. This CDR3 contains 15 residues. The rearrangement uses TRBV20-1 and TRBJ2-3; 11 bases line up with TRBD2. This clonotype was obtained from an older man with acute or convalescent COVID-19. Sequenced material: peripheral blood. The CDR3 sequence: CSASGTSGRGDTQYF. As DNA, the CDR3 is TGCAGTGCTAGTGGGACTAGCGGAAGGGGAGATACGCAGTATTTT.